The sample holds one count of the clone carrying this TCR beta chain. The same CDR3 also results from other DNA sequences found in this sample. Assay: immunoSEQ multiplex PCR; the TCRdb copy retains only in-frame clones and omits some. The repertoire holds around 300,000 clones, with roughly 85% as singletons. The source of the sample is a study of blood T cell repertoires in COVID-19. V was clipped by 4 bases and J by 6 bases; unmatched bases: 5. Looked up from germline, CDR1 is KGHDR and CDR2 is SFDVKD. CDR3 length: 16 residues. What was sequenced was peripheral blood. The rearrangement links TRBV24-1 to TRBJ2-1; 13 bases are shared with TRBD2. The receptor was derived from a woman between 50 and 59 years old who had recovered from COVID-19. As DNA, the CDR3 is TGTGCCACCAGTGACAGGACTAGCGGGAGATCCAATGAGCAGTTCTTC. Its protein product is CATSDRTSGRSNEQFF.